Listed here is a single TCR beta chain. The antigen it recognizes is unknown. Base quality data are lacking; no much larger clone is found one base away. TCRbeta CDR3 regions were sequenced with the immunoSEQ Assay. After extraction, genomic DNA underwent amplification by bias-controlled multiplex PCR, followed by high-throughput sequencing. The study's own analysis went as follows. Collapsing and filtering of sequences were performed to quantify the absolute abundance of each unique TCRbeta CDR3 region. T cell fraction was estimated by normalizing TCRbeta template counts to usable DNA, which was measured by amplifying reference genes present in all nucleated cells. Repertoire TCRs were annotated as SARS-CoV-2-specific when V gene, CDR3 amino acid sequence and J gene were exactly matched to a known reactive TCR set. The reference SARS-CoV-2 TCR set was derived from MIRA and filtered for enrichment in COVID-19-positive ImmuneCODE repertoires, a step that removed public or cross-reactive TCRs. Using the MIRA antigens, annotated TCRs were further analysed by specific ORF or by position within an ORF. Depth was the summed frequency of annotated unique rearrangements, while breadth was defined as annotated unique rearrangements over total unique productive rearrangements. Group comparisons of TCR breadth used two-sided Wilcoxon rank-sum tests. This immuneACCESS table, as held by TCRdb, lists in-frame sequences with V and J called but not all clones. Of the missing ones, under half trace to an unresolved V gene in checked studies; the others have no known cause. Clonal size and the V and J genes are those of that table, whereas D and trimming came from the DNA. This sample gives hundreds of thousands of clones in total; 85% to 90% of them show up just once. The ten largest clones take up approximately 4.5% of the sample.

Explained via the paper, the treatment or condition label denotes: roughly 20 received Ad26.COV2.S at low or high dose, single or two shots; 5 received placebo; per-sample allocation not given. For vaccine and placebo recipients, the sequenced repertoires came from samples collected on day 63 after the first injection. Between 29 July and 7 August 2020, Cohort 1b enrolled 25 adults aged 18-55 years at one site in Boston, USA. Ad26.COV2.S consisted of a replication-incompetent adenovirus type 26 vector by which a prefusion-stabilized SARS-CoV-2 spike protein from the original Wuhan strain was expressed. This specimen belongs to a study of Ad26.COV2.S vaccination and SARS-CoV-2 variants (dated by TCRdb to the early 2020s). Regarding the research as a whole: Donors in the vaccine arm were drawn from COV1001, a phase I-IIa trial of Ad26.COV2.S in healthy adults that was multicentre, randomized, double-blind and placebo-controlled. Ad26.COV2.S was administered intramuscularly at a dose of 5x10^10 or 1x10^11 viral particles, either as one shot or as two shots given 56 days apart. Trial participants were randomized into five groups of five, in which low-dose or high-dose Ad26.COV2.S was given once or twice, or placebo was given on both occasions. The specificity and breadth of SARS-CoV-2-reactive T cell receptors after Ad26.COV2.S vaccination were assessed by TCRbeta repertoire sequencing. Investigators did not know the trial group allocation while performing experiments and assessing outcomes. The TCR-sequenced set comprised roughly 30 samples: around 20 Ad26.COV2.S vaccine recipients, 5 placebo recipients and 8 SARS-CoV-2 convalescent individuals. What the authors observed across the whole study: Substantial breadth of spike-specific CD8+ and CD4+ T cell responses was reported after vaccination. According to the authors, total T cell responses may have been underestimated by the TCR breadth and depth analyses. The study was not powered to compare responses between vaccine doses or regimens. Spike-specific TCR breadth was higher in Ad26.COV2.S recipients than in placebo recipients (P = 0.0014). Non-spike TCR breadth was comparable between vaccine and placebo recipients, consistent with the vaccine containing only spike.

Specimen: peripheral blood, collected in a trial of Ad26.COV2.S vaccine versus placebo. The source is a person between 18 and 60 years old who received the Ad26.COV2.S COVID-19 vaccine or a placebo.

The CDR3 region has the sequence CASSSSWDYGYTF. The DNA is TGTGCCAGCAGCTCCAGTTGGGACTATGGCTACACCTTC. The receptor chain draws on TRBV5-4 and TRBJ1-2; too little of a D gene remains to name it. Taken from the germline V gene (reference sequence), the CDR1 and CDR2 loops are SGHNT and YYREEE. Trimming at the junction amounts to 3 bases on V and 3 bases on J, and the germline ends lie 9 bases apart. The CDR3 runs 13 amino acids, cysteine and phenylalanine included. The entry retains the CDR3 DNA only, 39 bases that are in frame from base 1.